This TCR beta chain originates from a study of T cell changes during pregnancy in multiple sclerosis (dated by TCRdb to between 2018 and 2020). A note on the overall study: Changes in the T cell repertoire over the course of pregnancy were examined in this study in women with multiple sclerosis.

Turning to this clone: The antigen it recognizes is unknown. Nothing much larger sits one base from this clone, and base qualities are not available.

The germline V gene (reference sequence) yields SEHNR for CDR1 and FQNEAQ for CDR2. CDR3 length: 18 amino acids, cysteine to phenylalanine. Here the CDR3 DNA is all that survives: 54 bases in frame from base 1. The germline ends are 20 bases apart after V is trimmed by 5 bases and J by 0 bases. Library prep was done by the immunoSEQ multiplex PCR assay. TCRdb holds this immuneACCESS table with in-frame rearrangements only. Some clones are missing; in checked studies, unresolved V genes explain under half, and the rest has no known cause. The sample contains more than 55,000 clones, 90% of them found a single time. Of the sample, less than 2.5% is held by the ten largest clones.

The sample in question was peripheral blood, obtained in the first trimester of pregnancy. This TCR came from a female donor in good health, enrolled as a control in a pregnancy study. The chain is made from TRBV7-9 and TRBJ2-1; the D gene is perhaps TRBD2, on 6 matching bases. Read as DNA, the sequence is TGTGCCAGCAGCCCCAAATTACGGGGGAACCCCTCCTACAATGAGCAGTTCTTC. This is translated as CASSPKLRGNPSYNEQFF.